This T cell receptor (beta chain) originates from a study of shared clonotypes between healthy human individuals (dated by TCRdb to the early 2020s). Background on the whole study: The cohort included three men and a couple of women between 18 and 49 years of age. Each donor's leukapheresis produced roughly between roughly 0.94 and 9.5 billion PBMCs. To increase sequencing depth and limit assay-specific biases, TCR repertoire library preparation and sequencing were carried out by different laboratories using diverse techniques. To estimate repertoire size and how much clonotypes are shared between individuals, the study performed deep sequencing of blood TCR repertoires from roughly five healthy adults. Per donor, three plates each were used for CD4 naive and CD4 memory, two for CD8 naive, and one for CD8 memory. On the study overall, not on this receptor specifically: Pairwise subsampling indicated that sequencing depth was expected to affect the degree of clonotype sharing among donors. Estimated clonotype richness was generally larger for naive than for memory subsets. Sharing across several donors was observed for approximately 5% of naive CD4, over 3% of naive CD8, about 2.3% of memory CD4, and around 0.44% of memory CD8 clonotypes. Because the study included only a small number of donors, the genetic and exposure-history diversity represented was limited. Clonotypes shared by all four sorted-subset donors showed higher generation probabilities than non-shared clonotypes. Only blood was sampled, and tissue TCR repertoires likely differ from those in blood. Even with the large sequencing depth, rarefaction of the sorted-subset datasets indicated that sequencing was incomplete.

The donors were healthy, HIV-negative adults with no recently reported acute infections or vaccinations. Every donor was a Caucasian adult living in Nashville, Tennessee, USA. Magnetic negative selection was used to enrich CD4+ T cells, after which naive cells were positively selected on CD45RA and the negative fraction became the memory subset. Blood was collected by leukapheresis, and PBMCs were isolated by Ficoll-Histopaque density gradient centrifugation and then cryopreserved in liquid nitrogen vapor phase. Analytical flow cytometry was used to check the purity and quantity of each magnetically sorted T cell population. Each sorted fraction had its genomic DNA isolated and then quantified by UV absorbance on a Nanodrop 2000c. Reading from cysteine to phenylalanine, the CDR3 counts 17 amino acids. Only the CDR3 part of the read is kept: 51 bases, read in frame from the first base. The germline V gene gives CDR1 as SGDLS and CDR2 as YYNGEE. The junction carries 16 bases between V and J, which are trimmed by 0 bases and 0 bases respectively.

Using the deep immunoSEQ assay, multiplex PCR amplified TCR CDR3 regions from genomic DNA. Extracted genomic DNA from each cell subset was spread evenly across all wells of several immunoSEQ 96-well plates, with each plate serving as a replicate. For sorted subsets, each replicate PCR was loaded with about 0.2 ug genomic DNA, equivalent to about 33,000 T cell genomes. Purified libraries were quantified with a Qubit 3.0 fluorometer, sized on a Bioanalyzer 2100, and re-quantified with the KAPA Library Quantification kit. A separate single-read 150-cycle Illumina NextSeq 550 flow cell was used to sequence each immunoSEQ 96-well plate. On the study's bioinformatics: The immunoSEQ output contained only junctional sequences without quality scores, so filtering could not match that applied to full-length reads. To assign V/J genes and CDR3, sequences were annotated against IMGT germline references using PyIR, a Python wrapper for IgBLAST v1.9. Any read was removed if the V/J assignment was weak (E-value above 1e-6), the CDR3 was missing, or the read contained stop codons, out-of-frame junctions, or ambiguous translated residues. V3J clonotypes were defined as sequences sharing the same inferred V gene, J gene, and CDR3 amino acid sequence. Percentage overlap between repertoires was computed as shared unique clonotypes divided by the size of the smaller repertoire. RTK rarefaction, the Chao1 estimator, and Recon v2.1 estimates of unobserved clonotypes were used to assess repertoire richness. Generation probabilities were computed with OLGA for all TCRbeta clonotypes obtained by the gDNA method from four donors. TCRdb provides this immuneACCESS table in a form limited to in-frame rearrangements. Some clones are lacking; in checked studies, under half of them reflect an unresolved V gene, and why the rest are absent is not known. D and trimming were read from the DNA, whereas the V and J calls and clone size are those reported in that table. This sample is represented by approximately 980,000 clones; less than 85% of them were singletons. Of the sample, roughly 1.5% is held by the ten largest clones.

The sample holds one count of this clone. Its target antigen remains unknown. Within one base of it there is no much larger clone, and no base qualities were kept. The clonotype was recovered from a man between 18 and 29 years old in good health. The specimen was memory CD4+ T cells sorted from blood. This specimen's cell subset or site label, interpreted: CD45RA-negative fraction. The chain is made from TRBV9 and TRBJ2-7, with TRBD2 tentatively as D gene (6 bases match). In nucleotide form, the sequence is TGTGCCAGCAGCGTAGCTCCGGGGGATAGAACCTCCTACGAGCAGTACTTC. Translated, this is CASSVAPGDRTSYEQYF.